The next 30 T cell receptor beta chains were all read from a single sample in a study of control samples from healthy donors and cancer patients. Libraries were prepared by immunoSEQ multiplex PCR; TCRdb keeps only in-frame clonotypes and omits some of them. The sample has about 120,000 clones, 85% to 95% seen once. Sequencing input: blood. The receptors were sampled from a man younger than 40 in good health.

This sequence joins TRBV28 and TRBJ2-7; a possible D gene is TRBD1 (5 bases). The CDR3 length is 15 residues. The V end lost 6 bases, the J end lost 0 bases, and 15 bases lay between the germline ends. CDR1 is MDHEN and CDR2 is SYDVKM in the germline V gene. CDR3 bases: TGTGCCAGCAGCAGGGCAGATTATAGCTCCTACGAGCAGTACTTC. Translated: CASSRADYSSYEQYF.

CDR3 sequence (DNA): TGTGCCAGCAGTCTGGGACACCCAAGGGGCTACACCTTC. Translation gives CASSLGHPRGYTF. This chain uses TRBV12-3 or TRBV12-4 with TRBJ1-2; perhaps TRBD1 as D (6 bases). The germline V and J ends were trimmed by 5 bases and 8 bases, with 15 bases remaining between them. The CDR3 loop spans 13 amino acids.

The chain carries TRBV19 and TRBJ1-5, with 7 positions matching TRBD1. Germline values: CDR1 LNHDA, CDR2 SQIVND (reference sequence). The length of the CDR3 is 18 residues. Losses at the gene ends were 4 bases for V and 3 bases for J; bases not matched to a gene: 15. The CDR3 DNA reads TGTGCCAGTAGTACCACCCTGTTGGGGGACAGTGCCAATCAGCCCCAGCATTTT. This encodes CASSTTLLGDSANQPQHF.

In DNA, the CDR3 is TGCGCCAGCAGCAACCGGGACTTATATACGCAGTATTTT. Translated, it gives CASSNRDLYTQYF. V gene TRBV4-1 combines with J gene TRBJ2-3, with a tentative D call TRBD2 (6 bases). V was pared by 5 bases and J by 7 bases, with 13 bases between. Germline CDR1 is MGHRA and CDR2 is YSYEKL. CDR3 length: 13 residues.

The rearrangement links TRBV5-1 to TRBJ1-1; D unclear. The CDR3 is made up of 14 amino acids. V shed 0 bases and J shed 1 base, with 7 bases lying between them. From germline, CDR1 is SGHRS and CDR2 YFSETQ. CDR3 sequence reads: CASSLGTANTEAFF. DNA for the CDR3: TGCGCCAGCAGCTTGGGAACGGCGAACACTGAAGCTTTCTTT.

The chain joins TRBV5-1 to TRBJ2-7, with D possibly matching TRBD2 (6 bases). The CDR3 covers 18 residues. V was cut by 2 bases and J by 2 bases, with 23 bases left in between. From germline, CDR1 is SGHRS and CDR2 YFSETQ. The CDR3 DNA follows: TGCGCCAGCAGCTTATTTCGGGGGTCCGGTAGGGGTCCCTACGAGCAGTACTTC. It is translated as CASSLFRGSGRGPYEQYF.

The rearrangement links TRBV19 to TRBJ2-5; 15 nucleotides align to TRBD2. This CDR3 is built from 19 residues. Germline loops: CDR1 LNHDA, CDR2 SQIVND (reference sequence). J gave up 3 bases and V 7 bases, and 15 bases lay outside the gene matches. CDR3 region: CASTPGLAGGRNGEETQYF. The DNA of the CDR3 is TGTGCCAGTACCCCGGGACTAGCGGGGGGACGAAATGGCGAAGAGACCCAGTACTTC.

This chain connects TRBV30 to TRBJ1-6; D perhaps matches TRBD1 (6 bases). Germline V gene sequence: CDR1 GTSNPN, CDR2 SVGIG (reference sequence). The CDR3 extends over 17 amino acids. Trimming took off 2 bases at V and 10 bases at J, with 24 bases between the two ends. This chain's CDR3 is CAWSPWKGVSVGSPLHF. The DNA of the CDR3 is TGTGCCTGGAGTCCGTGGAAGGGGGTGTCCGTTGGGTCACCCCTCCACTTT.

This sequence joins TRBV5-1 and TRBJ1-2; the D gene is possibly TRBD1 (6 bases). This CDR3 spans 18 amino acids. Trimming shortened V by 0 bases and J by 4 bases, and 22 bases separated the two germline ends. The germline V gene encodes CDR1 SGHRS and CDR2 YFSETQ. The CDR3 DNA sequence: TGCGCCAGCAGCTTGGGGGAACAGGGCGTGGGCACGGTCTATGGCTACACCTTC. Translating gives CASSLGEQGVGTVYGYTF.

The CDR3 sequence: CASSRRDRTDEQYF. The CDR3 nucleotides are TGTGCCAGCAGCCGAAGAGACCGGACCGACGAGCAGTACTTC. The chain links TRBV7-9 to TRBJ2-7; D is ambiguous. The V end was cut by 5 bases, the J end by 5 bases, with 16 bases between. Germline values: CDR1 SEHNR, CDR2 FQNEAQ (reference sequence). The CDR3 has 14 residues.

V usage is TRBV9 and J usage is TRBJ2-5; D ambiguous. V lost 0 bases, J lost 5 bases, and 5 bases lay in between. The V gene's germline CDR1 is SGDLS and CDR2 YYNGEE. The CDR3 has 12 amino acids. The CDR3 DNA reads TGTGCCAGCAGCGTAGGGTTGGAGACCCAGTACTTC. Its protein product is CASSVGLETQYF.

V usage is TRBV30 and J usage is TRBJ2-1; 9 positions agree with TRBD1. The CDR3 has 13 residues. The V segment lost 4 bases and the J segment 7 bases; nucleotides outside the gene matches: 5. The germline V gene has CDR1 GTSNPN and CDR2 SVGIG (reference sequence). For the CDR3, the DNA is TGTGCCTGGACCAGGACAGGGGTGAATGAGCAGTTCTTC. It translates to CAWTRTGVNEQFF.

The V and J genes are TRBV4-1 and TRBJ1-1; D ambiguous. V dropped 5 bases and J dropped 3 bases, with 16 bases sitting between them. CDR1 is MGHRA, CDR2 YSYEKL, per germline. There are 15 residues in the CDR3. As DNA, the CDR3 is TGCGCCAGCAGCTACTGGACCTTTATGGACACTGAAGCTTTCTTT. Amino acids: CASSYWTFMDTEAFF.

This chain joins TRBV5-6 and TRBJ1-5; no firm D call. The CDR3 loop spans 14 amino acids. V lost 4 bases and J 6 bases, leaving 14 bases between the germline ends. Germline CDR1 reads SGHDT; CDR2 reads YYEEEE. The CDR3 reads CASSLLEAGQPQHF. In DNA, the CDR3 is TGTGCCAGCAGCCTTTTGGAGGCAGGTCAGCCCCAGCATTTT.

The CDR3 spells CASSTGGNGYTF. DNA for the CDR3: TGTGCCAGCAGTACAGGGGGCAATGGCTACACCTTC. This chain links TRBV6-5 with TRBJ1-2; 9 bases are a match to TRBD1. CDR3 length: 12 amino acids. V dropped 5 bases and J dropped 6; count of bases not matched to a gene: 1. The V gene's germline CDR1 is MNHEY and CDR2 SVGAGI.

The chain couples TRBV3-1 (or the pseudogene TRBV3-2) to TRBJ2-1, with 10 bases fitting TRBD2. Germline-derived CDR1 and CDR2 are LGHDT and YNNKEL (reference sequence). This CDR3 spans 15 amino acids. J was trimmed by 4 bases and V by 3 bases; bases with no gene match: 3. The CDR3 DNA reads as TGTGCCAGCAGCCAGAGCGGGGGGGCTTACAATGAGCAGTTCTTC. Translation: CASSQSGGAYNEQFF.

This clone appeared a single time. The J gene is TRBJ2-5, the V gene TRBV18; TRBD2 matches 8 bases. J was trimmed by 0 bases and V by 3 bases; bases with no gene match: 9. The germline gives CDR1 KGHSH, CDR2 LQKENI. CDR3 length equals 17 residues. The CDR3 bases are TGTGCCAGCTCACCCCAAAACGGGGGGGCGTACCAAGAGACCCAGTACTTC. As protein: CASSPQNGGAYQETQYF.

The chain links TRBV27 to TRBJ1-2; unclear D gene. The V gene's germline CDR1 is MNHEY and CDR2 SMNVEV (reference sequence). The CDR3 runs 16 residues. V was pared by 3 bases and J by 2 bases, with 16 bases between. CDR3 region: CASSLSLKSQNYGYTF. DNA for the CDR3: TGTGCCAGCAGTTTGTCCCTGAAAAGTCAAAACTATGGCTACACCTTC.

This chain uses TRBV19 with TRBJ1-1; unclear D gene. This CDR3 comprises 15 residues. The V gene lost 8 bases and the J gene lost 1 base, with 17 bases spanning the gap. Germline V CDR1 and CDR2: LNHDA, SQIVND (reference sequence). The CDR3 bases are TGTGCCAGTCGAAGGGAGGAAACGGGGAACACTGAAGCTTTCTTT. Encoded protein: CASRREETGNTEAFF.

The V and J genes are TRBV2 and TRBJ2-6; D gene ambiguous. The ends were cut back, 5 bases at V and 4 bases at J, with 12 bases in the middle. CDR3 length: 15 amino acids. Germline V gene data show CDR1 as SNHLY and CDR2 as FYNNEI. The CDR3: CASSTPRRGANVLTF. CDR3 in DNA: TGTGCCAGCAGTACCCCCAGGCGGGGGGCCAACGTCCTGACTTTC.

This chain uses TRBV10-3 with TRBJ2-5; 9 bases fit TRBD2. V trimming: 1 base; J trimming: 2 bases; junction bases outside the gene matches: 2. The CDR3 consists of 15 residues. Per the germline V gene, CDR1 is ENHRY and CDR2 is SYGVKD. The CDR3 loop reads CAISEWTSVQETQYF. In DNA form, the CDR3 reads TGTGCCATCAGTGAGTGGACTAGCGTACAAGAGACCCAGTACTTC.

The rearrangement joins TRBV30 to TRBJ1-2; D unresolved. Trimming stripped 4 bases from V and 3 bases from J, with 6 bases between. The CDR3 is 11 residues long. Per the germline V gene, CDR1 is GTSNPN and CDR2 is SVGIG (reference sequence). Here the CDR3 DNA reads TGTGCCTGGAACCCGTACTATGGCTACACCTTC. It yields the protein CAWNPYYGYTF.

The rearrangement links TRBV27 to TRBJ1-6, with a weak D call TRBD1 (5 bases). Germline V gene sequence: CDR1 MNHEY, CDR2 SMNVEV (reference sequence). V was shortened by 5 bases and J by 6 bases, with 20 bases between the two germline ends. There are 17 residues in the CDR3. In DNA, the CDR3 is TGTGCCAGCAGTCAACTAGACGGGGCCTTTACTAATTCACCCCTCCACTTT. Translation gives CASSQLDGAFTNSPLHF.

The chain couples TRBV27 to TRBJ2-1; 9 positions agree with TRBD1. CDR1 is MNHEY and CDR2 is SMNVEV in the germline V gene (reference sequence). The CDR3 runs 14 residues. Trimming at V came to 6 bases and at J to 7 bases, leaving 7 bases not matched to a gene. The CDR3 bases are TGTGCCAGCAGCCGGGACAGGGCCTCTAATGAGCAGTTCTTC. It yields the protein CASSRDRASNEQFF.

The gene calls are TRBV27 and TRBJ1-2; possible D gene TRBD1, 5 bases. Germline values: CDR1 MNHEY, CDR2 SMNVEV (reference sequence). The V end was cut by 0 bases, the J end by 4 bases, with 12 bases between. The CDR3 extends over 15 amino acids. In DNA, the CDR3 is TGTGCCAGCAGTTTATCGACAGCCGGTGGCTATGGCTACACCTTC. The encoded protein is CASSLSTAGGYGYTF.

V usage is TRBV30 and J usage is TRBJ1-4, with D hard to call. The CDR3 has 11 amino acids. Germline CDR1 GTSNPN, CDR2 SVGIG (reference sequence). The V gene lost 4 bases and the J gene lost 10 bases, with 10 bases spanning the gap. Written as DNA, the CDR3 is TGTGCCTGGATTCTTGCCGGAAAACTGTTTTTT. This encodes CAWILAGKLFF.

The genes are TRBV28 and TRBJ1-3; TRBD1 is a possible D gene (5 bases). The germline V and J ends were trimmed by 6 bases and 6 bases, with 24 bases remaining between them. This CDR3 spans 17 amino acids. Per the germline V gene, CDR1 is MDHEN and CDR2 is SYDVKM. The CDR3 loop is CASSTVSTRGGENTIYF. CDR3 nucleotide sequence: TGTGCCAGCAGCACCGTTTCAACTCGGGGCGGAGAAAACACCATATATTTT.

The J gene is TRBJ2-6, the V gene TRBV9; D may match TRBD1 or TRBD2 (5 bases each). V gave up 3 bases and J gave up 0 bases, with 25 bases separating them. Per the germline V gene, CDR1 is SGDLS and CDR2 is YYNGEE. CDR3 length equals 21 residues. The CDR3 region is CASSAGTDPGRGDSGANVLTF. The CDR3 nucleotides are TGTGCCAGCAGCGCAGGGACCGACCCGGGACGGGGAGACTCTGGGGCCAACGTCCTGACTTTC.

J is TRBJ1-1 and V is TRBV5-1; D possibly corresponds to TRBD1 (5 bases). The CDR3 sequence is 15 residues long. The V gene lost 2 bases and the J gene lost 1 base, with 12 bases spanning the gap. Germline V gives CDR1 SGHRS, CDR2 YFSETQ. CDR3 sequence: CASSLAGTPNTEAFF. As DNA, the CDR3 is TGCGCCAGCAGCTTAGCCGGGACGCCGAACACTGAAGCTTTCTTT.

The V gene is TRBV27, the J gene TRBJ2-3; no definite D call. The ends were cut back, 5 bases at V and 4 bases at J, with 4 bases in the middle. The length of the CDR3 is 11 residues. Germline-derived CDR1 and CDR2 are MNHEY and SMNVEV (reference sequence). The CDR3 loop is CASSRADTQYF. The CDR3 coding sequence is TGTGCCAGCAGTAGGGCAGATACGCAGTATTTT.